These 7 T cell receptor beta chains came from one sample sequenced in a study of cytomegalovirus exposure and HLA in healthy donors. The PCR employed 60 Vbeta primers together with 13 Jbeta primers. Some clones are missing from TCRdb's copy, which holds only in-frame ones; the method was immunoSEQ multiplex PCR. This sample has over 150,000 clones; around 74% occur once, and the top ten carry under 2%. The specimen sequenced was PBMCs. These receptors came from a girl between 5 and 17 years old in good health and CMV-seropositive.

The rearrangement uses TRBV5-4 and TRBJ1-4; D is perhaps TRBD1 (5 bases). V was trimmed by 3 bases and J by 7 bases, leaving 16 bases between them. Germline loops: CDR1 SGHNT, CDR2 YYREEE (reference sequence). The CDR3 loop spans 15 amino acids. The CDR3 region is CASSSTGGLGEKLFF. The DNA for the CDR3 is TGTGCCAGCAGCTCTACCGGGGGGTTGGGTGAAAAACTGTTTTTT.

This chain connects TRBV27 to TRBJ1-1; 7 bases are shared with TRBD1. With 5 bases clipped from V and 5 bases from J, the junction kept 5 bases outside the gene matches. The CDR3 totals 13 residues. Germline V gives CDR1 MNHEY, CDR2 SMNVEV (reference sequence). The CDR3 bases are TGTGCCAGCAGTCCCCAGGGGGGTACTGAAGCTTTCTTT. This codes for CASSPQGGTEAFF.

This rearrangement joins TRBV7-9 to TRBJ2-7; TRBD1 matches 11 bases. The CDR3 length is 14 residues. Germline V gene lookup returns CDR1 SEHNR and CDR2 FQNEAQ (reference sequence). J gave up 3 bases and V 5 bases, and 3 bases lay outside the gene matches. DNA for the CDR3: TGTGCCAGCAGCCCCGGGACAGGGGGCTACGAGCAGTACTTC. Translating gives CASSPGTGGYEQYF.

V is TRBV11-3 and J is TRBJ2-4; D is unresolved. This CDR3 has 15 residues. Germline V CDR1 and CDR2: SGHNT, YENEEA. V was pared by 2 bases and J by 0 bases, with 8 bases between. CDR3 region: CASSLTEAAKNIQYF. Here the CDR3 DNA reads TGTGCCAGCAGCTTAACCGAAGCAGCCAAAAACATTCAGTACTTC.

The V call is TRBV19, the J call TRBJ2-7; maybe TRBD2 (6 bases). The CDR3 consists of 16 residues. CDR1 is LNHDA, CDR2 SQIVND, per germline (reference sequence). Trimming cost V 3 bases and J 5 bases, with 20 bases left between them. CDR3 DNA: TGTGCCAGTAGTATTGAGTCGGGAGCCTCTGCCCACGAGCAGTACTTC. It codes for CASSIESGASAHEQYF.

This clone was picked up one time. One end of the junction varies from germline; a read error may be responsible. The rearrangement links TRBV10-2 to TRBJ2-5, with 7 bases aligning to TRBD1. Per germline, CDR1 WSHSY and CDR2 SAAADI. There are 15 residues in the CDR3. CDR3 protein: CASSESPGQQETQYF. The CDR3 coding sequence is TGCGCCAGCAGCGAGTCCCCGGGACAGCAAGAGACCCAGTACTTC.

The chain is built from TRBV4-3 and TRBJ2-2; maybe TRBD1 (6 bases). Germline V gene sequence: CDR1 LGHNA, CDR2 YSLEER. The CDR3 extends over 17 amino acids. V lost 0 bases to trimming and J lost 6 bases, with 17 bases between them. The CDR3 DNA is TGCGCCAGCAGCCAAGAACCGACAGGTCAATTTGCCGGGGAGCTGTTTTTT. Protein product: CASSQEPTGQFAGELFF.